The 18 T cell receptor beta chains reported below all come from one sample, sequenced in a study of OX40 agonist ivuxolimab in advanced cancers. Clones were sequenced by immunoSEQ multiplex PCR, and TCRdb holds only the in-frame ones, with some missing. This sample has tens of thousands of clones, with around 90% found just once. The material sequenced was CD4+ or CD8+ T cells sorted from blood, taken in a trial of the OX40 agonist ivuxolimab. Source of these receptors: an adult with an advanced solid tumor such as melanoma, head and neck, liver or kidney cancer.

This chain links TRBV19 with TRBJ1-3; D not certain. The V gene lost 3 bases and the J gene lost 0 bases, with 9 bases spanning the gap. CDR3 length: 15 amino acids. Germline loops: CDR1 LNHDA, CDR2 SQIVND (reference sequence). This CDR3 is CASSIGAFSGNTIYF. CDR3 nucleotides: TGTGCCAGTAGTATCGGTGCGTTCTCTGGAAACACCATATATTTT.

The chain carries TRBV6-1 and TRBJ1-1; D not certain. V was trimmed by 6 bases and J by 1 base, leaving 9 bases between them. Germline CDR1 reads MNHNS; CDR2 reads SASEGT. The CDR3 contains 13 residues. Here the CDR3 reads CASRKQTNTEAFF. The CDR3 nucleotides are TGTGCCAGCAGGAAACAGACGAACACTGAAGCTTTCTTT.

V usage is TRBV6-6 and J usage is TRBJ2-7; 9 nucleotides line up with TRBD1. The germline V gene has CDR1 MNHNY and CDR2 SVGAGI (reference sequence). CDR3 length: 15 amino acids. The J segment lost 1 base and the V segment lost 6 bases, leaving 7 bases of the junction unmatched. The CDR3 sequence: CASSPGTGFSYEQYF. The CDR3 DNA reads TGTGCCAGCAGCCCTGGGACAGGGTTTTCCTACGAGCAGTACTTC.

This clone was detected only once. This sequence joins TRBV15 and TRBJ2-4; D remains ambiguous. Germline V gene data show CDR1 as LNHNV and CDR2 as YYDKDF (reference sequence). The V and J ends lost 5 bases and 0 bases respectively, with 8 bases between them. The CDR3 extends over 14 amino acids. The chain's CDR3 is CATSQDIAKNIQYF. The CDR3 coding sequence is TGTGCCACCAGCCAAGACATAGCCAAAAACATTCAGTACTTC.

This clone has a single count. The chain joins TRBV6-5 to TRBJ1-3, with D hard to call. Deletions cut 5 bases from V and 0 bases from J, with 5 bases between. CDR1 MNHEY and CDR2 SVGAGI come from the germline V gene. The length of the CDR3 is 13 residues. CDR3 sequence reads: CASSDISGNTIYF. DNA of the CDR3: TGTGCCAGCAGTGACATCTCTGGAAACACCATATATTTT.

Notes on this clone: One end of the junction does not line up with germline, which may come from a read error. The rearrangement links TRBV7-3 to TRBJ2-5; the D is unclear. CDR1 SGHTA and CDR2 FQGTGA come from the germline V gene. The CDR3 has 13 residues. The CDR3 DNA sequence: TGTGCCAGCAGCCTAACGGTACAAGAGACCCAGTACTTC. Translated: CASSLTVQETQYF.

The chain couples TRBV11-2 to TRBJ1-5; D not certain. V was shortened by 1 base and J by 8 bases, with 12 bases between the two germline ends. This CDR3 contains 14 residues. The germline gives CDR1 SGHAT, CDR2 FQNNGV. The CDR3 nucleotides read TGTGCCAGCAGCTTAGGACACGTCTGGAAGCCCCAGCATTTT. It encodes CASSLGHVWKPQHF.

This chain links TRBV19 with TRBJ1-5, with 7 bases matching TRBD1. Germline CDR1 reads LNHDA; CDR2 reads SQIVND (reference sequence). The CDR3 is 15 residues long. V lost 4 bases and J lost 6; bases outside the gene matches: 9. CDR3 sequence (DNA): TGTGCCAGTAGTAGAGAGGGGGCGCGTTTTCAGCCCCAGCATTTT. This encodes CASSREGARFQPQHF.

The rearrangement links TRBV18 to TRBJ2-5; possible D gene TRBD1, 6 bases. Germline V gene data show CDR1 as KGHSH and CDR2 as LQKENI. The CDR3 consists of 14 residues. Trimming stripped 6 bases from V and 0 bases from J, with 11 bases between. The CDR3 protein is CASSPRTDQETQYF. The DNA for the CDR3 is TGTGCCAGCTCCCCTCGGACAGACCAAGAGACCCAGTACTTC.

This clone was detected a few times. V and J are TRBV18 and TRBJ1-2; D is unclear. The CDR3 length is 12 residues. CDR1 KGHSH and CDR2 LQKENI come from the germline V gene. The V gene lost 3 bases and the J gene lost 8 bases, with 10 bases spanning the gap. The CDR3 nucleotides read TGTGCCAGCTCACCCCAGTCCGGGGGCTACACCTTC. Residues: CASSPQSGGYTF. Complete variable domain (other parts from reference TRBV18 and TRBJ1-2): NAGVMQNPRHLVRRRGQEARLRCSPMKGHSHVYWYRQLPEEGLKFMVYLQKENIIDESGMPKERFSAEFPKEGPSILRIQQVVRGDSAAYFCASSPQSGGYTFGSGTRLTVV.

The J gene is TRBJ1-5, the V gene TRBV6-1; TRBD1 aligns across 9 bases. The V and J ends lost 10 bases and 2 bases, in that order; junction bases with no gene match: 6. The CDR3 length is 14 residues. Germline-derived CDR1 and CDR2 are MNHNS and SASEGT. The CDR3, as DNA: TGTGCCACTACAGGGGGCGCGGGCAATCAGCCCCAGCATTTT. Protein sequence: CATTGGAGNQPQHF.

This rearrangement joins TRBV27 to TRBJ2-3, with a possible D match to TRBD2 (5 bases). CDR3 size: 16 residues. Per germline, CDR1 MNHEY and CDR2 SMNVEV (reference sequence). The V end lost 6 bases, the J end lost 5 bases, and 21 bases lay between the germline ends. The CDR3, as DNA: TGTGCCAGCAGCCTAACGGGGTGGGCGGGTCGAGATACGCAGTATTTT. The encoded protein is CASSLTGWAGRDTQYF.

The CDR3 nucleotides are TGTGCCAGCGCGCCAGGGCTCGACGAGCAGTACGTC. Encoded protein: CASAPGLDEQYV. The gene calls are TRBV7-8 and TRBJ2-7; tentative D call: TRBD1 (5 bases). This CDR3 contains 12 residues. Deletions cut 8 bases from V and 5 bases from J, with 13 bases between. CDR1 is SGHVS, CDR2 FQNEAQ, per germline.

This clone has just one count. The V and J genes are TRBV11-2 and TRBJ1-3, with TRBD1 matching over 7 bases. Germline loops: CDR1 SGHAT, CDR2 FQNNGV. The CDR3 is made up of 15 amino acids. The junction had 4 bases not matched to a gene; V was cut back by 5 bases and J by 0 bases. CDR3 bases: TGTGCCAGCAGCGCTCAGGGGGGCTCTGGAAACACCATATATTTT. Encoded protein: CASSAQGGSGNTIYF.

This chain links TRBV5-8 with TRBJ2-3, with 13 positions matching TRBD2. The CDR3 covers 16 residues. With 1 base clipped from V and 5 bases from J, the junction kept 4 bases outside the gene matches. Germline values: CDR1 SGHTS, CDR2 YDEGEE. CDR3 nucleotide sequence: TGTGCCAGCAGCTTGAGACTAGCGGGGGGTGTAGATACGCAGTATTTT. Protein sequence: CASSLRLAGGVDTQYF. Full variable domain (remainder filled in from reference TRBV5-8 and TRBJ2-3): EAGVTQSPTHLIKTRGQQATLRCSPISGHTSVYWYQQALGLGLQFLLWYDEGEERNRGNFPPRFSGRQFPNYSSELNVNALELEDSALYLCASSLRLAGGVDTQYFGPGTRLTVL.

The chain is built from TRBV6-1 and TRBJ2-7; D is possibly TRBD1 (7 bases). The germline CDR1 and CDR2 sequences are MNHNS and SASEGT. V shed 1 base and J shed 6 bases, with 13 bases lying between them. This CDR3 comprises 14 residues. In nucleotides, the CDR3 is TGTGCCAGCAGTGAAGGTCAGGGGGGCGGCGAGCAGTACGTC. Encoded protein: CASSEGQGGGEQYV.

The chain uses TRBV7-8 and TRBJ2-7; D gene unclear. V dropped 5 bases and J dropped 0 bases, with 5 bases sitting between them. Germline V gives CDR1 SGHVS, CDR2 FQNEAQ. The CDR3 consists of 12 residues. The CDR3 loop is CASSLNSYEQYV. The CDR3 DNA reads TGTGCCAGCAGCCTTAACTCCTACGAGCAGTACGTC.

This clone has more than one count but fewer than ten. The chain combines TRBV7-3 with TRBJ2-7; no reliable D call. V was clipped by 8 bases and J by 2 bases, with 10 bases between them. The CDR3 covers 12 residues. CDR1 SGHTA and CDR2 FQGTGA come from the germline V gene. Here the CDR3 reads CASGDGPYEQYF. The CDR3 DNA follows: TGTGCCAGCGGCGACGGTCCCTACGAGCAGTACTTC.